Described below is a single T cell receptor beta chain sequence and its context. This sample also contains other DNA sequences that code for the same CDR3. The data originate from a study of blood T cell repertoires in COVID-19. Study as a whole: Some COVID-19 samples were acute and others convalescent; all came from the United States, Italy and Spain.

Sequencing used immunoSEQ multiplex PCR; TCRdb keeps in-frame clones, though not all of them. The table has 400,000 or so clones, roughly 88% seen once. The length of the CDR3 is 14 residues. Germline-derived CDR1 and CDR2 are SGHTA and FQGNSA. V was trimmed by 5 bases and J by 2 bases, leaving 12 bases between them. This study enrolled people aged about 18 to 100 from approximately 24 US geographic areas. Sequencing was performed on PBMCs or T cells enriched from blood (not recorded which). The rearrangement uses TRBV7-2 and TRBJ1-2; weak D call: TRBD1 (5 bases). The TCR comes from a woman between 40 and 50 years old with acute COVID-19. CDR3 amino acids: CASSPQGQNYGYTF. The CDR3 DNA reads as TGTGCCAGCAGCCCCCAGGGCCAGAACTATGGCTACACCTTC.